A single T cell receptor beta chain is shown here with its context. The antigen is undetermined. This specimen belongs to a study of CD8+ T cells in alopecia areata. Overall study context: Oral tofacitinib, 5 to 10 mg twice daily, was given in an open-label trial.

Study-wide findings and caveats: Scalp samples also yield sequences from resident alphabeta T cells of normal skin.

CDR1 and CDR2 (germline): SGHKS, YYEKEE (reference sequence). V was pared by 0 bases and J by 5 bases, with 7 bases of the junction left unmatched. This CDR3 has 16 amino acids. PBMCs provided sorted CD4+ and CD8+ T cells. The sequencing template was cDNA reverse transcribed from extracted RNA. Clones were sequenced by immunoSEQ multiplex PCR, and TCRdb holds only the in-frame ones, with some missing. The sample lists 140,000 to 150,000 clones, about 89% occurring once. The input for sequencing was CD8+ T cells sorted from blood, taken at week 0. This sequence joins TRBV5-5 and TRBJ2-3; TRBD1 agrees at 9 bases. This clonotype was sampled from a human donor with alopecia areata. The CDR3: CASSLDRTGDQDTQYF. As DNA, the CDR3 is TGTGCCAGCAGCTTGGATAGGACAGGGGATCAAGATACGCAGTATTTT.